The 23 T cell receptor beta chains below come from one sample, sequenced in a study of blood T cell repertoires in COVID-19. The repertoire was sequenced with immunoSEQ multiplex PCR; TCRdb's copy has only in-frame clones and lacks some. The data contain fewer than 250,000 clones, more than 70% of them singletons. Material for sequencing was peripheral blood. The source of these receptors is a woman in her sixties with acute or convalescent COVID-19.

The chain links TRBV30 to TRBJ1-1; D perhaps matches TRBD1 (6 bases). V was clipped by 3 bases and J by 8 bases, with 16 bases between them. This CDR3 has 13 residues. The germline V gene has CDR1 GTSNPN and CDR2 SVGIG (reference sequence). The CDR3 region has the DNA TGTGCCTGGAGGGGGGGGCTCCGAGCGGAAGCTTTCTTT. It specifies CAWRGGLRAEAFF.

This chain connects TRBV11-3 to TRBJ2-1; D gene unclear. This CDR3 has 15 residues. Per the germline V gene, CDR1 is SGHNT and CDR2 is YENEEA. V dropped 0 bases and J dropped 2 bases, with 8 bases sitting between them. CDR3 in amino acids: CASSLEQIPYNEQFF. CDR3 sequence (DNA): TGTGCCAGCAGCTTAGAACAAATACCCTACAATGAGCAGTTCTTC.

The chain uses TRBV6-5 and TRBJ2-5; 12 bases match TRBD1. The junction had 6 bases not matched to a gene; V was cut back by 4 bases and J by 3 bases. The CDR3 sequence is 16 residues long. Germline V gives CDR1 MNHEY, CDR2 SVGAGI. CDR3 sequence reads: CASSFTGTGGKETQYF. The CDR3 bases are TGTGCCAGCAGTTTCACCGGGACAGGGGGCAAAGAGACCCAGTACTTC.

The chain recombines TRBV27 with TRBJ2-2; 8 nucleotides align to TRBD2. This CDR3 region has 17 residues. The germline gives CDR1 MNHEY, CDR2 SMNVEV (reference sequence). With V trimmed by 5 bases and J by 1 base, 9 bases remained unmatched. The CDR3 region is CASSLSRAGGNTGELFF. The CDR3 DNA reads TGTGCCAGCAGTCTTTCAAGGGCGGGAGGGAACACCGGGGAGCTGTTTTTT.

CDR3 coding DNA: TGTGCCAGCAGGAAGCCTAGCGGGGGGTACAATGAGCAGTTCTTC. Amino acid sequence: CASRKPSGGYNEQFF. The chain uses TRBV2 and TRBJ2-1, with 11 nucleotides matching TRBD2. J was trimmed by 4 bases and V by 6 bases; bases with no gene match: 5. This CDR3 has 15 amino acids. Germline CDR1 reads SNHLY; CDR2 reads FYNNEI.

CDR3 residues: CASSKVYDREVGEAFF. The CDR3 nucleotides are TGTGCCAGCAGCAAAGTTTATGACAGGGAGGTGGGTGAAGCTTTCTTT. The chain is built from TRBV21-1 and TRBJ1-1; TRBD1 reflects the table's D call only, with no check against the DNA. TRBV21-1 is recorded as a pseudogene. The CDR3 is 16 residues long.

This clone was picked up a small number of times. The rearrangement joins TRBV6-5 to TRBJ1-2; 9 nucleotides align to TRBD1. The trim removed 2 bases at V and 3 bases at J, leaving 1 base unmatched. The CDR3 is 14 residues long. Germline CDR1 and CDR2: MNHEY and SVGAGI. The CDR3 bases are TGTGCCAGCAGTTACCGACAGGGGGACTATGGCTACACCTTC. Translated, it gives CASSYRQGDYGYTF.

V and J are TRBV11-2 and TRBJ1-3; a weak D match, TRBD1 (6 bases). Germline CDR1 reads SGHAT; CDR2 reads FQNNGV. The V end lost 5 bases, the J end lost 6 bases, and 14 bases lay between the germline ends. CDR3 length: 14 residues. CDR3 sequence reads: CASSASRGTNTIYF. CDR3 DNA: TGTGCCAGCAGCGCGAGCAGGGGCACAAACACCATATATTTT.

The chain has TRBV29-1 and TRBJ1-4, with 7 bases aligning to TRBD1. The CDR3 extends over 14 amino acids. Germline V gene lookup returns CDR1 SQVTM and CDR2 ANQGSEA. The V segment lost 7 bases and the J segment 3 bases; nucleotides outside the gene matches: 8. The CDR3 coding sequence is TGCAGCGCGACAGGGTTTGAGCCTAATGAAAAACTGTTTTTT. It specifies CSATGFEPNEKLFF.

CDR3 residues: CASSPLERPQETQYF. CDR3 coding DNA: TGTGCCAGCAGCCCCCTAGAGCGGCCTCAAGAGACCCAGTACTTC. This sequence joins TRBV3-1 (or the pseudogene TRBV3-2) and TRBJ2-5, with a tentative D call TRBD2 (5 bases). V lost 4 bases to trimming and J lost 2 bases, with 14 bases between them. Germline V gives CDR1 LGHDT, CDR2 YNNKEL (reference sequence). The CDR3 is made up of 15 amino acids.

The chain couples TRBV30 to TRBJ1-3; possible D gene TRBD1, 6 bases. V was clipped by 0 bases and J by 3 bases, with 12 bases between them. The CDR3 runs to 15 residues. Germline loops: CDR1 GTSNPN, CDR2 SVGIG (reference sequence). This CDR3 is CAWSVRGGFGNTIYF. In DNA form, the CDR3 reads TGTGCCTGGAGTGTAAGGGGGGGTTTTGGAAACACCATATATTTT.

The rearrangement uses TRBV7-9 and TRBJ2-1, with 10 bases fitting TRBD1. This CDR3 region has 17 residues. V trimming: 3 bases; J trimming: 4 bases; junction bases outside the gene matches: 9. Germline V lookup: CDR1 SEHNR, CDR2 FQNEAQ (reference sequence). CDR3: CASSLPGTGVSYNEQFF. DNA of the CDR3: TGTGCCAGCAGCTTGCCCGGGACAGGGGTATCGTACAATGAGCAGTTCTTC.

As DNA, the CDR3 is TGTGCCAGCAGCTTAGTCGCGGGGACCTCCTACGAGCAGTACTTC. Protein sequence: CASSLVAGTSYEQYF. The V gene is TRBV7-3, the J gene TRBJ2-7; the D gene is possibly TRBD2 (6 bases). Germline V gene data show CDR1 as SGHTA and CDR2 as FQGTGA. V lost 2 bases and J 0 bases, leaving 11 bases between the germline ends. The CDR3 is 15 amino acids.

The V call is TRBV5-6, the J call TRBJ1-2; no firm D call. The CDR3 has 12 amino acids. Germline V gives CDR1 SGHDT, CDR2 YYEEEE. Trimming pared 0 bases from V and 4 bases from J, leaving 4 bases between. CDR3 sequence: CASSLGVYGYTF. The CDR3 DNA follows: TGTGCCAGCAGCTTGGGAGTCTATGGCTACACCTTC.

The chain employs TRBV27 and TRBJ1-5; TRBD1 agrees at 7 bases. Germline trimming cut 0 bases from V and 7 bases from J; bases unmatched to any gene: 6. Germline V lookup: CDR1 MNHEY, CDR2 SMNVEV (reference sequence). The CDR3 sequence is 15 residues long. The CDR3 reads CASSLSRGGGQPQHF. In nucleotides, the CDR3 is TGTGCCAGCAGTTTATCAAGAGGGGGCGGGCAGCCCCAGCATTTT.

The chain carries TRBV18 and TRBJ2-5, with unresolved D. The CDR3 covers 11 residues. Germline CDR1 is KGHSH and CDR2 is LQKENI. With 6 bases removed from V and 7 bases from J, the gap between germline ends came to 9 bases. Here the CDR3 DNA reads TGTGCCAGCTCCGACTCGGGGACCCAGTACTTC. Residues: CASSDSGTQYF.

The chain combines TRBV7-9 with TRBJ2-3; 7 bases are a match to TRBD1. The germline V gene has CDR1 SEHNR and CDR2 FQNEAQ (reference sequence). Trimming removed 5 bases from V and 2 bases from J; junction bases left unmatched: 10. The CDR3 consists of 16 residues. CDR3 loop: CASSPGQPIITDTQYF. For the CDR3, the DNA is TGTGCCAGCAGCCCGGGACAGCCCATTATCACAGATACGCAGTATTTT.

This sequence joins TRBV9 and TRBJ2-2, with a possible D match to TRBD2 (5 bases). The CDR3 runs 14 residues. Germline loops: CDR1 SGDLS, CDR2 YYNGEE. V shed 0 bases and J shed 7 bases, with 10 bases lying between them. In DNA form, the CDR3 reads TGTGCCAGCAGCGTAGTCGGGGTCAGCGGGGAGCTGTTTTTT. It translates to CASSVVGVSGELFF.

V usage is TRBV2 and J usage is TRBJ1-1; no firm D call. Germline V lookup: CDR1 SNHLY, CDR2 FYNNEI. The CDR3 runs to 13 residues. With 7 bases removed from V and 1 base from J, the gap between germline ends came to 10 bases. The CDR3 sequence: CASTFSRNTEAFF. CDR3 DNA sequence: TGTGCCAGCACGTTTAGTCGGAACACTGAAGCTTTCTTT.

The chain uses TRBV11-2 and TRBJ2-1, with D maybe TRBD2 (6 bases). Germline CDR1 reads SGHAT; CDR2 reads FQNNGV. This CDR3 comprises 13 residues. V was clipped by 8 bases and J by 8 bases, with 16 bases between them. This chain's CDR3 is CASRRAGKDEQFF. The CDR3 nucleotides read TGTGCCAGCCGGAGGGCAGGGAAGGATGAGCAGTTCTTC. Supplemented by reference TRBV11-2 and TRBJ2-1, the full variable domain reads EAGVAQSPRYKIIEKRQSVAFWCNPISGHATLYWYQQILGQGPKLLIQFQNNGVVDDSQLPKDRFSAERLKGVDSTLKIQPAKLEDSAVYLCASRRAGKDEQFFGPGTRLTVL.

The CDR3 DNA sequence: TGTGCCACCCCGGACAGGGGGCGAGAAAATCAGCCCCAGCATTTT. As protein: CATPDRGRENQPQHF. The gene calls are TRBV5-3 and TRBJ1-5, with 11 nucleotides matching TRBD1. TRBV5-3 is an ORF; its function is uncertain. This CDR3 is built from 15 residues. Trimming took 9 bases from V and 4 from J; bases not matched to a gene: 9.

This clone came up once. This chain joins TRBV18 and TRBJ1-4; a possible D gene is TRBD1 (5 bases). Germline V lookup: CDR1 KGHSH, CDR2 LQKENI. CDR3 size: 16 residues. V lost 0 bases to trimming and J lost 2 bases, with 10 bases between them. The CDR3 region is CASSPPGRATNEKLFF. In DNA, the CDR3 is TGTGCCAGCTCACCACCCGGCAGGGCCACTAATGAAAAACTGTTTTTT.

The rearrangement joins TRBV10-3 to TRBJ2-1; 8 bases agree with TRBD1. Per the germline V gene, CDR1 is ENHRY and CDR2 is SYGVKD. The CDR3 covers 16 residues. J was trimmed by 5 bases and V by 2 bases; bases with no gene match: 8. CDR3 DNA sequence: TGTGCCATCAGTGAGACTGTTCGGACAGGGAACAATGAGCAGTTCTTC. It translates to CAISETVRTGNNEQFF.